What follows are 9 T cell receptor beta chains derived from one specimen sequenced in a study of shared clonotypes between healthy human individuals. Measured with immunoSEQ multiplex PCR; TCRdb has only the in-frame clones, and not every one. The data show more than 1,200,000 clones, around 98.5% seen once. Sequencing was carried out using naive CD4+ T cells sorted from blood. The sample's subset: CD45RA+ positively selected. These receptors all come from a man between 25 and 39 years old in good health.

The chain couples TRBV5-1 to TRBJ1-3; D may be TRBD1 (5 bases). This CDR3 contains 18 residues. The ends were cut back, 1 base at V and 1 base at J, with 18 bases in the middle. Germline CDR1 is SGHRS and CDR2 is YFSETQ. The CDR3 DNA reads TGCGCCAGCAGCTTGAATGCCCTCGGGGGAACTTCTGGAAACACCATATATTTT. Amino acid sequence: CASSLNALGGTSGNTIYF.

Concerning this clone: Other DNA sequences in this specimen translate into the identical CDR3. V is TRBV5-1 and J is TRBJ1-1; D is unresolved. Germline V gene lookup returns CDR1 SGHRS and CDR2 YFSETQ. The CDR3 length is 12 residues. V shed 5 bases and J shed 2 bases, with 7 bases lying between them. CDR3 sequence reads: CASSGGNTEAFF. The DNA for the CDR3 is TGCGCCAGCAGTGGCGGCAACACTGAAGCTTTCTTT.

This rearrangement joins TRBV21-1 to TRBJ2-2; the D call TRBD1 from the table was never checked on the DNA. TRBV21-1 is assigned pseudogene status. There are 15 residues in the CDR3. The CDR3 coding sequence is TGTGCCAGCAGCAAAGCGACAGAGAACACCGGGGAGCTGTTTTTT. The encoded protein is CASSKATENTGELFF.

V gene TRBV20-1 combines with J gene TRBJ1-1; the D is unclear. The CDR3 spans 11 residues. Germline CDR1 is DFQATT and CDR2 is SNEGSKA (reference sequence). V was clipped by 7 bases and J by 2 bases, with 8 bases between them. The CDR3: CSGGLNTEAFF. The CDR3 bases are TGCAGTGGAGGACTCAACACTGAAGCTTTCTTT.

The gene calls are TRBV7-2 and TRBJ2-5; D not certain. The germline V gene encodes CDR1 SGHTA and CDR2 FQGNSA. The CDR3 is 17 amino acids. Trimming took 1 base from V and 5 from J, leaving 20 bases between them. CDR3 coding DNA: TGTGCCAGCAGCTTAGTAGGTTCCGGGCGGTCCCGGGAGACCCAGTACTTC. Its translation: CASSLVGSGRSRETQYF.

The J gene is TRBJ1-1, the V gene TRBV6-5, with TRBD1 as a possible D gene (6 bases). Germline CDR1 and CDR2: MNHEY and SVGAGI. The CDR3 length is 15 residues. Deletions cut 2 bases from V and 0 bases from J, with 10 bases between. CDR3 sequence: CASSYGRGMNTEAFF. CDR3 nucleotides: TGTGCCAGCAGTTACGGCAGGGGAATGAACACTGAAGCTTTCTTT.

The CDR3 DNA is TGTGCCAGCAGTCCCGGGACAGGCAGCAATCAGCCCCAGCATTTT. Translation: CASSPGTGSNQPQHF. This chain connects TRBV28 to TRBJ1-5; 8 bases map to TRBD1. J gave up 1 base and V 5 bases, and 4 bases lay outside the gene matches. The CDR3 spans 15 residues. In germline, CDR1 is MDHEN, CDR2 SYDVKM.

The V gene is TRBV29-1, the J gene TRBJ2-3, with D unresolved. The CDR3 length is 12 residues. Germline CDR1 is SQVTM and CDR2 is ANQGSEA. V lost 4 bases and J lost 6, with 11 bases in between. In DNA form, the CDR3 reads TGCAGCGTTGGTGACCGCAGGGATACGCAGTATTTT. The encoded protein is CSVGDRRDTQYF.

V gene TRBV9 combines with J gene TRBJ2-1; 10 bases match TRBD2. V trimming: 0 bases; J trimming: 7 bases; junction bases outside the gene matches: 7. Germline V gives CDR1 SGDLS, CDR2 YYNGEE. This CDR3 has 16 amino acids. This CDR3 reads CASSVAEREGQNEQFF. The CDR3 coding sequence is TGTGCCAGCAGCGTAGCGGAGCGGGAGGGCCAAAATGAGCAGTTCTTC.